This T cell receptor beta chain stems from a study of blood T cell repertoires in COVID-19. Turning to the study itself: Acute and convalescent COVID-19 specimens originated in the United States, Italy and Spain. Sample material is recorded as cDNA or gDNA derived from T cells, B-cell-depleted T cells, or PBMCs.

V was shortened by 0 bases and J by 4 bases, with 4 bases between the two germline ends. CDR1 is SGHNT, CDR2 YYREEE, per germline (reference sequence). The CDR3 is 13 amino acids. Original analysis: Reference gene primers were amplified, and this amplification served to estimate nucleated cell counts. Profiling relied on immunoSEQ multiplex PCR, and the TCRdb table lists in-frame clones only, not all of them. The V and J calls and clone size were taken over from that table, and D and trimming were inferred from the DNA. This sample has around 72,000 clones, with about nine tenths found just once. This receptor was identified in a human donor with active COVID-19. The donor label of this sample is uncertain. Sequenced material: peripheral blood. This chain links TRBV5-4 with TRBJ2-2, with D unclear. The CDR3 reads CASSLVGTGELFF. Here the CDR3 DNA reads TGTGCCAGCAGCTTGGTCGGCACCGGGGAGCTGTTTTTT.